What follows are 14 T cell receptor beta chains derived from one specimen sequenced in a study of shared clonotypes between healthy human individuals. Sequenced by immunoSEQ multiplex PCR; TCRdb stores in-frame clones only, minus some. The table has under 1,100,000 clones, approximately 68% seen once. The sequenced sample consisted of memory CD4+ T cells sorted from blood. The subset denotes: CD45RA-negative fraction. The receptors originated from a man between 18 and 29 years old in good health.

The chain carries TRBV30 and TRBJ1-2; D gene ambiguous. Germline values: CDR1 GTSNPN, CDR2 SVGIG (reference sequence). The CDR3 has 14 residues. Trimming left V 0 bases short and J 4 bases short, with 12 bases between. CDR3 amino acids: CAWSVQPGSYGYTF. The CDR3 DNA reads as TGTGCCTGGAGTGTACAGCCGGGTTCCTATGGCTACACCTTC.

As DNA, the CDR3 is TGCGCCAGCAGGCTAGCGGGGAACACCGGGGAGCTGTTTTTT. This sequence encodes CASRLAGNTGELFF. The chain is built from TRBV5-1 and TRBJ2-2; 8 bases line up with TRBD2. With 5 bases clipped from V and 1 base from J, the junction kept 1 base outside the gene matches. In germline, CDR1 is SGHRS, CDR2 YFSETQ. This CDR3 has 14 residues.

V is TRBV5-1 and J is TRBJ2-2; possible D gene TRBD1, 7 bases. The CDR3 is 16 amino acids. CDR1 is SGHRS, CDR2 YFSETQ, per germline. Trimming stripped 0 bases from V and 6 bases from J, with 15 bases between. CDR3 coding DNA: TGCGCCAGCAGCTTGGTGTCCCAGGGGGAGGCCGGGGAGCTGTTTTTT. Amino acids: CASSLVSQGEAGELFF.

V is TRBV4-3 and J is TRBJ2-2, with 10 bases identical to TRBD2. The J segment lost 3 bases and the V segment lost 1 base, leaving 5 bases of the junction unmatched. The CDR3 is 17 amino acids. Germline CDR1 is LGHNA and CDR2 is YSLEER. The CDR3 here is CASSQGLAGEYTGELFF. The CDR3 region has the DNA TGCGCCAGCAGCCAAGGGCTAGCGGGGGAGTACACCGGGGAGCTGTTTTTT.

On this clone: The identical CDR3 is also encoded by other nucleotide sequences in the sample. The gene calls are TRBV2 and TRBJ2-7, with 7 bases matching TRBD2. Looked up from germline, CDR1 is SNHLY and CDR2 is FYNNEI. The CDR3 length is 11 residues. V lost 8 bases, J lost 2 bases, and 0 bases stayed unmatched. In nucleotides, the CDR3 is TGTGCCAGCCGGGGGGCCTACGAGCAGTACTTC. Translated: CASRGAYEQYF.

The rearrangement links TRBV19 to TRBJ2-7, with unresolved D. Trimming removed 5 bases at V and 0 bases at J, with 5 bases between. This CDR3 contains 12 residues. From germline, CDR1 is LNHDA and CDR2 SQIVND (reference sequence). This CDR3 reads CASSSGSYEQYF. As DNA, the CDR3 is TGTGCCAGTAGTTCGGGCTCCTACGAGCAGTACTTC.

The chain links TRBV18 to TRBJ1-4; TRBD1 is a possible D gene (5 bases). The CDR3 extends over 14 amino acids. Trimming left V 2 bases short and J 8 bases short, with 12 bases between. CDR1 KGHSH and CDR2 LQKENI come from the germline V gene. The CDR3 DNA reads TGTGCCAGCTCACCAACCCAGGGAAGCGAAAAACTGTTTTTT. Translation gives CASSPTQGSEKLFF.

This clone was counted between two and nine times. CDR3 coding DNA: TGTGCCATCACCGGGGGCGGCGATAATTCACCCCTCCACTTT. Translated, it gives CAITGGGDNSPLHF. V and J are TRBV10-3 and TRBJ1-6; D is possibly TRBD1 (6 bases). V was clipped by 7 bases and J by 5 bases, with 12 bases between them. The CDR3 contains 14 residues. In germline, CDR1 is ENHRY, CDR2 SYGVKD.

This clone was found a few times. The rearrangement uses TRBV20-1 and TRBJ1-1; D remains unclear. The CDR3 is 9 residues long. From germline, CDR1 is DFQATT and CDR2 SNEGSKA (reference sequence). The V end lost 8 bases, the J end lost 6 bases, and 7 bases lay between the germline ends. CDR3 amino acids: CSLRAEAFF. The DNA for the CDR3 is TGCAGTCTAAGGGCTGAAGCTTTCTTT.

This chain links TRBV28 with TRBJ1-1; 8 bases align to TRBD1. Looked up from germline, CDR1 is MDHEN and CDR2 is SYDVKM. This CDR3 is 15 amino acids long. V shed 6 bases and J 5 bases; nucleotides not matched to a gene: 11. Written as DNA, the CDR3 is TGTGCCAGCAGGGGGTACACAGGGGGAGGGACTGAAGCTTTCTTT. Its translation: CASRGYTGGGTEAFF. The whole variable domain, remainder taken from reference TRBV28 and TRBJ1-1, is DVKVTQSSRYLVKRTGEKVFLECVQDMDHENMFWYRQDPGLGLRLIYFSYDVKMKEKGDIPEGYSVSREKKERFSLILESASTNQTSMYLCASRGYTGGGTEAFFGQGTRLTVV.

The gene calls are TRBV6-6 and TRBJ2-7, with D uncertain. V gave up 7 bases and J gave up 2 bases, with 12 bases separating them. Germline CDR1 MNHNY, CDR2 SVGAGI (reference sequence). The CDR3 spans 13 residues. CDR3 bases: TGTGCCAGCACTGGTGGGCCTCCCTACGAGCAGTACTTC. Amino acids: CASTGGPPYEQYF.

The chain has TRBV6-6 and TRBJ1-5; D remains unclear. V was pared by 6 bases and J by 0 bases, with 6 bases between. The germline CDR1 and CDR2 sequences are MNHNY and SVGAGI (reference sequence). The CDR3 covers 13 residues. CDR3 bases: TGTGCCAGCAGCCCGGCTAGCAATCAGCCCCAGCATTTT. Translating it yields CASSPASNQPQHF.

The V gene is TRBV6-6, the J gene TRBJ1-1, with D unclear. The CDR3 is 15 residues long. Trimming took 5 bases from V and 5 from J, leaving 18 bases between them. Germline lookup yields CDR1 MNHNY and CDR2 SVGAGI (reference sequence). The CDR3 protein is CASSPPGGLGTEAFF. Written as DNA, the CDR3 is TGTGCCAGCAGTCCGCCCGGCGGCCTGGGGACTGAAGCTTTCTTT.

This chain connects TRBV5-3 to TRBJ1-1; a weak D match, TRBD1 (5 bases). TRBV5-3 is labeled an ORF, and its function is uncertain. Trimming stripped 0 bases from V and 0 bases from J, with 9 bases between. There are 15 residues in the CDR3. The CDR3 DNA follows: TGTGCCAGAAGCTTGGTTGTCAGGGTGAACACTGAAGCTTTCTTT. Its protein product is CARSLVVRVNTEAFF.